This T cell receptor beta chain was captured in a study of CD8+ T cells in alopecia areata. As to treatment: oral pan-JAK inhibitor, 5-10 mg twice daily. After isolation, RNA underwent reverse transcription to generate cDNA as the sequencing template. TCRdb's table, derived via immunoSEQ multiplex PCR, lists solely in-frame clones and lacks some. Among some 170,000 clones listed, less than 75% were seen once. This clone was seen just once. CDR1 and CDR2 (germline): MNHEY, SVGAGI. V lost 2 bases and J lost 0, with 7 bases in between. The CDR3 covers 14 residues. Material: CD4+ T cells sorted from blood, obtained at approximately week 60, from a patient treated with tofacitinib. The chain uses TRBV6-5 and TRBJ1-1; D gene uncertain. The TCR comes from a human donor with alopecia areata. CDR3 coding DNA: TGTGCCAGCAGTTACGGGCATTTGAACACTGAAGCTTTCTTT. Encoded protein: CASSYGHLNTEAFF.